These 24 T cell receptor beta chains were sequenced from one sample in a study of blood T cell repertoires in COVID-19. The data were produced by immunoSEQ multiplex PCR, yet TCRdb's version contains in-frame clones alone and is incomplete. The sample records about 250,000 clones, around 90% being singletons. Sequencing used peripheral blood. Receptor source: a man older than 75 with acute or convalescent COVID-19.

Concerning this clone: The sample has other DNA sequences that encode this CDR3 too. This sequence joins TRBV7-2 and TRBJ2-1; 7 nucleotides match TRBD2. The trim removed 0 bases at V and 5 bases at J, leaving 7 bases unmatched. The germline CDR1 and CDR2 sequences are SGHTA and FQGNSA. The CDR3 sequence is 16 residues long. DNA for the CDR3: TGTGCCAGCAGCTTAGCGATGGGAGGGGACGACAATGAGCAGTTCTTC. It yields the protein CASSLAMGGDDNEQFF.

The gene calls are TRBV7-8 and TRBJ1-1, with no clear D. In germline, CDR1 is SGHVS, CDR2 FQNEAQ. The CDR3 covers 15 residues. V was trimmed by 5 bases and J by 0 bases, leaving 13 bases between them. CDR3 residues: CASSRRTAMNTEAFF. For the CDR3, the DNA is TGTGCCAGCAGCAGACGAACAGCCATGAACACTGAAGCTTTCTTT. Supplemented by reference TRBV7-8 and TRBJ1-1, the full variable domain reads GAGVSQSPRYKVAKRGQDVALRCDPISGHVSLFWYQQALGQGPEFLTYFQNEAQLDKSGLPSDRFFAERPEGSVSTLKIQRTQQEDSAVYLCASSRRTAMNTEAFFGQGTRLTVV.

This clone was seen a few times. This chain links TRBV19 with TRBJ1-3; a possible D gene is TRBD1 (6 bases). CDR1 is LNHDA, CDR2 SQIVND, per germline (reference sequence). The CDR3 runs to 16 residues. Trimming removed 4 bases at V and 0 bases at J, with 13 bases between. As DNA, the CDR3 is TGTGCCAGTAGTACGCCCCGGGACATCTCTGGAAACACCATATATTTT. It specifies CASSTPRDISGNTIYF.

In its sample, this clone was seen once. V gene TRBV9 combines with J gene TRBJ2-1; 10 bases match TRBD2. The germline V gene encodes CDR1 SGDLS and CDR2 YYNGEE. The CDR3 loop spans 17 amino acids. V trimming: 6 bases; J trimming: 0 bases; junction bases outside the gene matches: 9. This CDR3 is CASTTGSGGASYNEQFF. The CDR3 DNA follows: TGTGCCAGCACCACCGGGAGCGGGGGGGCCTCCTACAATGAGCAGTTCTTC. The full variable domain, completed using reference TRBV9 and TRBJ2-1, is DSGVTQTPKHLITATGQRVTLRCSPRSGDLSVYWYQQSLDQGLQFLIQYYNGEERAKGNILERFSAQQFPDLHSELNLSSLELGDSALYFCASTTGSGGASYNEQFFGPGTRLTVL.

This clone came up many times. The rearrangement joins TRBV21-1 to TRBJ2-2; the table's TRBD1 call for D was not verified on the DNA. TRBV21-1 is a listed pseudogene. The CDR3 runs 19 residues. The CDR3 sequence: CASSTKRGTGAKYTGELFF. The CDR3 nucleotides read TGTGCCAGCAGCACCAAAAGAGGGACAGGGGCGAAGTACACCGGGGAGCTGTTTTTT.

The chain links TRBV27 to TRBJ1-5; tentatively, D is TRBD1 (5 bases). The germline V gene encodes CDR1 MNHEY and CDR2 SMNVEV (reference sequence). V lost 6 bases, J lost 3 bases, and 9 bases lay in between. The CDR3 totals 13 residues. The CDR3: CASRQEFNQPQHF. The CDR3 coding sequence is TGTGCCAGCAGACAGGAGTTCAATCAGCCCCAGCATTTT.

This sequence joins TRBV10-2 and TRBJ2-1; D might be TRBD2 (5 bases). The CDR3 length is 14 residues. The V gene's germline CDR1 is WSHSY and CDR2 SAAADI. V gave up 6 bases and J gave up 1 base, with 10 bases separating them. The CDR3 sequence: CASRPPGSYNEQFF. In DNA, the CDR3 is TGCGCCAGCAGGCCCCCGGGGTCCTACAATGAGCAGTTCTTC.

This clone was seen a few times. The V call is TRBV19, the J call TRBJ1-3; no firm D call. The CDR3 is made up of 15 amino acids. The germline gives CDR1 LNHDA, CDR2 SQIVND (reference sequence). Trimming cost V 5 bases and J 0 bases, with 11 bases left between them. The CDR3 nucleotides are TGTGCCAGTAGTCCTCGACGGGGCTCTGGAAACACCATATATTTT. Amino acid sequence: CASSPRRGSGNTIYF.

DNA for the CDR3: TGTGCCAGCAGCCAAGCTACTAGCGGGGGGCGCACAGATACGCAGTATTTT. This codes for CASSQATSGGRTDTQYF. This chain joins TRBV4-2 and TRBJ2-3; 12 nucleotides line up with TRBD2. The germline gives CDR1 LGHNA, CDR2 YNFKEQ. The CDR3 has 17 amino acids. J was trimmed by 1 base and V by 1 base; bases with no gene match: 3.

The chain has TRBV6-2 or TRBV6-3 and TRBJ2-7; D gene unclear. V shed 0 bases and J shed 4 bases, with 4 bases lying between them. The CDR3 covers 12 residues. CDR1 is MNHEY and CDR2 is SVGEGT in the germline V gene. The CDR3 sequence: CASSYSRYEQYF. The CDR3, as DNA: TGTGCCAGCAGTTACTCCAGATACGAGCAGTACTTC.

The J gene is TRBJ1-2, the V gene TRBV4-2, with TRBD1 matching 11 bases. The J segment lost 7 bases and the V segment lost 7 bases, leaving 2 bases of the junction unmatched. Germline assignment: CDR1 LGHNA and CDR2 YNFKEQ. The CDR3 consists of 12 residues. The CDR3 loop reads CASTGTGGGYTF. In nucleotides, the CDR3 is TGTGCCAGCACGGGGACAGGGGGTGGCTACACCTTC.

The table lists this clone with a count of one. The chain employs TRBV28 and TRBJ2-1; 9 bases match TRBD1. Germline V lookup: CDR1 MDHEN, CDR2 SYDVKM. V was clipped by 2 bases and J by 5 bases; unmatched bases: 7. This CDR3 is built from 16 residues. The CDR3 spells CASSLTGTGLNNEQFF. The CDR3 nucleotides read TGTGCCAGCAGTTTAACCGGGACAGGGCTAAACAATGAGCAGTTCTTC. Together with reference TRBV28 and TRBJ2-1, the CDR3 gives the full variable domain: DVKVTQSSRYLVKRTGEKVFLECVQDMDHENMFWYRQDPGLGLRLIYFSYDVKMKEKGDIPEGYSVSREKKERFSLILESASTNQTSMYLCASSLTGTGLNNEQFFGPGTRLTVL.

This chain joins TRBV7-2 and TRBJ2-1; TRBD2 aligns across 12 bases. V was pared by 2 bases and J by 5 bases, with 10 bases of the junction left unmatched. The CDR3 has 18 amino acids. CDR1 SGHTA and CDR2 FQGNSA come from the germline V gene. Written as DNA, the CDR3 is TGTGCCAGCAGCTTAAGGCTTACTAGCGGGGGGAAACACAATGAGCAGTTCTTC. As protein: CASSLRLTSGGKHNEQFF.

DNA of the CDR3: TGTGCCAGTAGTTCCTTCGTAGGGGATCAGCCCCAGCATTTT. It encodes CASSSFVGDQPQHF. The chain combines TRBV19 with TRBJ1-5, with a tentative D call TRBD1 (5 bases). Germline CDR1 LNHDA, CDR2 SQIVND (reference sequence). The CDR3 runs 14 residues. V was shortened by 5 bases and J by 5 bases, with 13 bases between the two germline ends.

This chain's CDR3 is CAISESSGYTF. The CDR3, as DNA: TGTGCCATCAGTGAGTCCTCGGGCTACACCTTC. The rearrangement uses TRBV10-3 and TRBJ1-2, with D unclear. V gave up 0 bases and J gave up 8 bases, with 4 bases separating them. Germline V lookup: CDR1 ENHRY, CDR2 SYGVKD. The CDR3 is made up of 11 amino acids.

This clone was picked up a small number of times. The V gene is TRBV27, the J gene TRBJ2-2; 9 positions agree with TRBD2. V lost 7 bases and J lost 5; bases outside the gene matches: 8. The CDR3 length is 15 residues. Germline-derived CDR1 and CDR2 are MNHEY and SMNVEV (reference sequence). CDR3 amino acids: CASTGVAGVTGELFF. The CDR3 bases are TGTGCCAGCACTGGGGTAGCGGGAGTTACCGGGGAGCTGTTTTTT.

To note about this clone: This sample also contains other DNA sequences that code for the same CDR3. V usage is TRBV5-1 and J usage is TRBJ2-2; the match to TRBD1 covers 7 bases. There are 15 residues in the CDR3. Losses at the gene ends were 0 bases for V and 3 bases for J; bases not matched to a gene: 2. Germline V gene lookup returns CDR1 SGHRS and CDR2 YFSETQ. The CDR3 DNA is TGCGCCAGCAGCTTGGACAGGGGCGACACCGGGGAGCTGTTTTTT. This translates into CASSLDRGDTGELFF. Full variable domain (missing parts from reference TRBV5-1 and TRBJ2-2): KAGVTQTPRYLIKTRGQQVTLSCSPISGHRSVSWYQQTPGQGLQFLFEYFSETQRNKGNFPGRFSGRQFSNSRSEMNVSTLELGDSALYLCASSLDRGDTGELFFGEGSRLTVL.

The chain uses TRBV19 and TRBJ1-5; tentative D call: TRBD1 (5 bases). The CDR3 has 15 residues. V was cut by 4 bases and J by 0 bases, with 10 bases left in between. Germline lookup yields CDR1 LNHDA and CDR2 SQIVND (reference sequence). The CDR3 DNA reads TGTGCCAGTAGTAACTTTAGGGGTAGCAATCAGCCCCAGCATTTT. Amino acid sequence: CASSNFRGSNQPQHF. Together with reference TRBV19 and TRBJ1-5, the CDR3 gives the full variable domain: DGGITQSPKYLFRKEGQNVTLSCEQNLNHDAMYWYRQDPGQGLRLIYYSQIVNDFQKGDIAEGYSVSREKKESFPLTVTSAQKNPTAFYLCASSNFRGSNQPQHFGDGTRLSIL.

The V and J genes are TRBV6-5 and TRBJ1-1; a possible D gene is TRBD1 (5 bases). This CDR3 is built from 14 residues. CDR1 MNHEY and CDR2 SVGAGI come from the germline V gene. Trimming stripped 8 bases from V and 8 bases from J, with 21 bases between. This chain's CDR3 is CASAKIRGEGEAFF. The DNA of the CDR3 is TGTGCCAGCGCCAAAATCCGGGGGGAAGGGGAAGCTTTCTTT.

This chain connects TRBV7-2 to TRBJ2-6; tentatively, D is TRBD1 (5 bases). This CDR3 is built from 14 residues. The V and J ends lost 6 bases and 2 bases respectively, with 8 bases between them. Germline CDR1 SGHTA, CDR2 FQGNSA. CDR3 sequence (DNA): TGTGCCAGCAGGGCCAGGGCTGGGGCCAACGTCCTGACTTTC. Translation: CASRARAGANVLTF.

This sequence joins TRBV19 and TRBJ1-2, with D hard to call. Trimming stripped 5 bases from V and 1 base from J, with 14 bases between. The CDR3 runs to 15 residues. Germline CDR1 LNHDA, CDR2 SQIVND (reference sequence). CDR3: CASSPRNVGNYGYTF. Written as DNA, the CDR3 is TGTGCCAGTAGTCCGCGTAACGTCGGTAACTATGGCTACACCTTC.

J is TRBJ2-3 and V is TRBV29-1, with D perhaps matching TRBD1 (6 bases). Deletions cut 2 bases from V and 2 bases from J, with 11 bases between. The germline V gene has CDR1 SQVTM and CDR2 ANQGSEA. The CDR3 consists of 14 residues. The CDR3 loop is CSVEPQGSTDTQYF. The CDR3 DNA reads TGCAGCGTTGAACCACAGGGATCCACAGATACGCAGTATTTT.

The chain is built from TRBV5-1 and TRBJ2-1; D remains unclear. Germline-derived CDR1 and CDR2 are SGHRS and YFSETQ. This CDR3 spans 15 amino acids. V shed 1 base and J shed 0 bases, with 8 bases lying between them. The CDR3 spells CASSLNANSYNEQFF. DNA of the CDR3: TGCGCCAGCAGCTTGAACGCTAACTCCTACAATGAGCAGTTCTTC. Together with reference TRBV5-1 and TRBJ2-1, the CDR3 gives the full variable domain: KAGVTQTPRYLIKTRGQQVTLSCSPISGHRSVSWYQQTPGQGLQFLFEYFSETQRNKGNFPGRFSGRQFSNSRSEMNVSTLELGDSALYLCASSLNANSYNEQFFGPGTRLTVL.

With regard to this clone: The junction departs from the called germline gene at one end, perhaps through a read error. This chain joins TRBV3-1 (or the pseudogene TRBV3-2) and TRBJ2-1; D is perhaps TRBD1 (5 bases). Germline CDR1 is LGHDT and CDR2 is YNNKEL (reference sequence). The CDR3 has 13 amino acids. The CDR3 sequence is CASSPGAYSEQFF. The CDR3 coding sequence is TGTGCCAGCAGCCCTGGGGCTTACAGTGAGCAGTTCTTC.